The clone carrying this TCR beta chain has ten or more counts. Its cognate antigen is unknown. V was pared by 1 base and J by 2 bases, with 10 bases between. Germline V gene data show CDR1 as LGHNA and CDR2 as YNFKEQ. CDR3 length: 15 amino acids. The sample belongs to a study of identical twins. Whole-study results and caveats: Twin sharing of out-of-frame TCR alpha was underestimated by models in monozygotic pairs. There was an excess of low generation probability in the out-of-frame alpha sequences that twins shared. Excess sharing by twins proved weaker in beta out-of-frame sequences.

With template switching, a universal primer site was added, and the cDNA carried unique molecular identifiers. Via MiXCR, TCRdb re-called the 5' RACE reads, giving one row per CDR3 protein. The table includes hundreds of thousands of distinct CDR3 sequences, about 12% detected once. The same specimen was also included in a second study, on yellow fever vaccine responses in identical twins.

The TCR comes from a woman younger than 30 in good health. Material: CD8+ T cells sorted from blood. The chain has TRBV4-2 and TRBJ2-3; a possible D gene is TRBD2 (6 bases). The CDR3 spells CASSQGARDTDTQYF. CDR3 DNA: TGTGCCAGCAGCCAAGGGGCGCGGGACACAGATACGCAGTATTTT.